This T cell receptor (beta chain) was profiled in a study of blood T cells in healthy people across ages. A second PCR, run for about 7 to 11 cycles, used a sample-barcoded 5' primer plus a J-beta primer mix. One entry per CDR3 protein, called by TCRdb with MiXCR from the 5' RACE reads. The repertoire has 1.8 million or so distinct CDR3 sequences, about 39% of them found once; the top ten carry roughly 24%. The germline V gene encodes CDR1 SGHDT and CDR2 YYEEEE. Trimming stripped 1 base from V and 11 bases from J, with 21 bases between. This CDR3 has 15 amino acids. This receptor was obtained from a human donor in good health. Sequencing input: blood. The chain combines TRBV5-6 with TRBJ1-1, with D maybe TRBD1 (5 bases). The CDR3: CASSLMVEGETGAFF. The CDR3, as DNA: TGTGCCAGCAGCTTGATGGTGGAAGGGGAAACTGGGGCTTTCTTT.